This TCR beta chain was sequenced during a study of T cell responses to AZD1222 COVID-19 vaccine. Details on this clone: Antigen unknown.

Study outcomes and limitations: Spike-spanning, vaccine-associated CD4 TCRs were dominant at 160-218 and 743-854. Baseline seropositives among AZD1222 recipients totaled only five or six. Donors skewed white British and female; clonal diversity was possibly underestimated.

Profiled with immunoSEQ multiplex PCR; TCRdb holds only in-frame clones, not every one. The sample has about 140,000 clones; around 92% are singletons. The germline gives CDR1 MNHEY, CDR2 SMNVEV (reference sequence). This CDR3 contains 13 residues. V was cut by 2 bases and J by 7 bases, with 11 bases left in between. This sample comprised peripheral blood, obtained 28 days after the second AZD1222 dose. The chain links TRBV27 to TRBJ1-1; TRBD1 might be the D (6 bases). This sequence originates from an adult who received the AZD1222 COVID-19 vaccine. Written as DNA, the CDR3 is TGTGCCAGCAGTTTAGAGGGGGGTGGTGAAGCTTTCTTT. Translated: CASSLEGGGEAFF.